Sequencing of this T cell receptor beta chain was carried out in a study of beta chain features in type 1 diabetes. Germline-derived CDR1 and CDR2 are SEHNR and FQNEAQ (reference sequence). The ends were cut back, 5 bases at V and 8 bases at J, with 18 bases in the middle. The CDR3 contains 14 residues. This clone has only one observation. Its antigen is undetermined. Sampling consisted of one heparinised blood draw per donor, averaging approximately 120 mL. Whole-study findings and limits: Within patients, naive, central memory and Treg TCRB repertoires seemed more similar than within healthy donors.

The sequenced template was cDNA made from the entire isolated RNA. Sequencing used immunoSEQ multiplex PCR; TCRdb keeps in-frame clones, though not all of them. The data contain some 220,000 clones, about a tenth of them seen just once; the ten biggest clones take up approximately 1.4%. The genes are TRBV7-9 and TRBJ1-2, with a possible D match to TRBD1 (6 bases). Sequencing input: central memory CD4+ T cells from blood. The sequence was obtained from a man aged 18 to 30 in good health. CDR3: CASSKRPRGEGYTF. The CDR3 DNA reads TGTGCCAGCAGCAAAAGGCCCAGGGGAGAAGGCTACACCTTC.